Included here is one TCR beta chain sequence, with context. Its target is unknown. TCRdb ran MiXCR on the 5' RACE reads and lists one entry per CDR3 protein. The sample carries 34,000 or so distinct CDR3 sequences, approximately 8.3% recorded once. The record originates from a study of T-cell memory formation after mild COVID-19. As for the study in general: The two donors had largely donor-specific TCR clusters. Study-level findings and limits: Contracting CD8+ clones were enriched in EMRA, CD4+ mainly in CM and EM. A balance of CD4 and CD8 characterized clones contracting day 15 to 85, whereas later expanders leaned CD4+. The study detected some responding clones in pre-infection memory, suggesting cross-reactive memory joined.

The ends were cut back, 2 bases at V and 0 bases at J, with 15 bases in the middle. Germline CDR1 MGHDK, CDR2 SYGVNS. The CDR3 length is 17 residues. The chain recombines TRBV25-1 with TRBJ2-3; D is possibly TRBD1 (5 bases). Material for sequencing was PBMCs or a T cell subset sorted from them (not recorded which). The receptor comes from a man aged 18 to 30 who had mild COVID-19 (a few samples of this study predate the infection). Cell type and time point are not known. The CDR3 region has the DNA TGTGCCAGCAGTGAACCTTGGGGCAGGGCCAGCACAGATACGCAGTATTTT. Residues: CASSEPWGRASTDTQYF. Using reference TRBV25-1 and TRBJ2-3 for the parts outside the CDR3, the full variable domain is EADIYQTPRYLVIGTGKKITLECSQTMGHDKMYWYQQDPGMELHLIHYSYGVNSTEKGDLSSESTVSRIRTEHFPLTLESARPSHTSQYLCASSEPWGRASTDTQYFGPGTRLTVL.